One and the same sample provided the 7 T cell receptor beta chains below, sequenced in a study of shared clonotypes between healthy human individuals. The assay was immunoSEQ multiplex PCR, and TCRdb's table has in-frame clones only and misses some. The sample lists about 2.4 million clones, over 85% occurring once. Specimen: naive CD4+ T cells from PBMCs. Regarding subset: CD45RA+ positively selected. The receptors shown here come from a man aged 18 to 30 in good health. Some clones in this sample may be carry-over from other donors' samples.

This clone has a single count. The chain links TRBV4-1 to TRBJ2-3; 8 positions agree with TRBD2. The trim removed 1 base at V and 3 bases at J, leaving 3 bases unmatched. The CDR3 is made up of 15 amino acids. Germline CDR1 reads MGHRA; CDR2 reads YSYEKL. The CDR3 coding sequence is TGCGCCAGCAGCCAAGGACTAGCGTGGACAGATACGCAGTATTTT. This gives the protein CASSQGLAWTDTQYF.

V and J are TRBV11-2 and TRBJ2-2, with D unclear. The V gene lost 1 base and the J gene lost 7 bases, with 7 bases spanning the gap. This CDR3 region has 13 residues. Germline loops: CDR1 SGHAT, CDR2 FQNNGV. Written as DNA, the CDR3 is TGTGCCAGCAGCTTAGTTCTGGTCGGGGAGCTGTTTTTT. Its protein product is CASSLVLVGELFF.

The rearrangement uses TRBV20-1 and TRBJ2-1, with D possibly being TRBD1 (6 bases). Germline V gene lookup returns CDR1 DFQATT and CDR2 SNEGSKA (reference sequence). This CDR3 comprises 11 residues. Trimming took 4 bases from V and 8 from J, leaving 9 bases between them. For the CDR3, the DNA is TGCAGTGCTACAACAGGGTATGAGCAGTTCTTC. Its protein is CSATTGYEQFF.

The chain links TRBV6-6 to TRBJ2-7, with 8 bases that match TRBD2. Germline V gene sequence: CDR1 MNHNY, CDR2 SVGAGI (reference sequence). Trimming took 10 bases from V and 4 from J; bases not matched to a gene: 9. The CDR3 spans 13 residues. The CDR3 sequence: CATTRGGWYEQYF. Here the CDR3 DNA reads TGTGCCACCACCCGGGGGGGGTGGTACGAGCAGTACTTC.

The chain recombines TRBV2 with TRBJ1-6; D is possibly TRBD1 (6 bases). V was shortened by 3 bases and J by 7 bases, with 10 bases between the two germline ends. The CDR3 extends over 14 amino acids. CDR1 and CDR2 (germline): SNHLY, FYNNEI. DNA for the CDR3: TGTGCCAGCAGTGATCGGGGGGCGAATTCACCCCTCCACTTT. Amino acid sequence: CASSDRGANSPLHF.

This clone was observed once. The genes are TRBV29-1 and TRBJ2-3; TRBD1 is a possible D gene (5 bases). This CDR3 comprises 14 residues. The V end lost 3 bases, the J end lost 2 bases, and 12 bases lay between the germline ends. The germline V gene encodes CDR1 SQVTM and CDR2 ANQGSEA. CDR3 bases: TGCAGCGTTGACAGGGAATGGGACACAGATACGCAGTATTTT. Translation: CSVDREWDTDTQYF.

The gene calls are TRBV27 and TRBJ2-5; D possibly uses TRBD1 or TRBD2 (6 bases each). V was shortened by 4 bases and J by 5 bases, with 14 bases between the two germline ends. This CDR3 is built from 14 residues. Germline values: CDR1 MNHEY, CDR2 SMNVEV (reference sequence). The CDR3 DNA reads as TGTGCCAGCAGTTCGTGGGGGGCTCGGGAGACCCAGTACTTC. Protein product: CASSSWGARETQYF.